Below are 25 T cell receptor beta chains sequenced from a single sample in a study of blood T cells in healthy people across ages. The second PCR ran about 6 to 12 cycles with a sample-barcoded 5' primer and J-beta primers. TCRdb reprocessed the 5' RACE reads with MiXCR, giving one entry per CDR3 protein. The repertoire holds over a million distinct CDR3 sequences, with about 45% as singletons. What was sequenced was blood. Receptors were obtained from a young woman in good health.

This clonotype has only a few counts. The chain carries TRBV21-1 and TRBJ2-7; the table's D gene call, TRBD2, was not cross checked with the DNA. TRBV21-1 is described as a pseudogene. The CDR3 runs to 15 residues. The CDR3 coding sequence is TGTGCCAGCAGCAAAGATGCGGGTTTTGACTACGAGCAGTACTTC. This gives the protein CASSKDAGFDYEQYF.

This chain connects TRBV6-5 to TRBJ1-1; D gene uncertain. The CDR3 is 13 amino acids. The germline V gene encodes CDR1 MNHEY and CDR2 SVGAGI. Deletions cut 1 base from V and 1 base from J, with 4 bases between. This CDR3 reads CASSYYQNTEAFF. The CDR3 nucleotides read TGTGCCAGCAGTTACTACCAGAACACTGAAGCTTTCTTT.

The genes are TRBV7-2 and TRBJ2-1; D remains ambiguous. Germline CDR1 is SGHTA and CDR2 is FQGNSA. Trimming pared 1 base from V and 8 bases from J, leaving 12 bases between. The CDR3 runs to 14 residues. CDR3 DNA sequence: TGTGCCAGCAGCTTAGGGGCGGCGATTGATGAGCAGTTCTTC. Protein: CASSLGAAIDEQFF.

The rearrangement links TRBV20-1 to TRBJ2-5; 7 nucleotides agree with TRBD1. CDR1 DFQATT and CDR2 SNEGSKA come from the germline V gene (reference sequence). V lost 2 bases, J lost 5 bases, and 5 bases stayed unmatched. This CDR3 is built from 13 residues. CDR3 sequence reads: CSARKTGLETQYF. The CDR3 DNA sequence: TGCAGTGCTAGAAAGACAGGGCTGGAGACCCAGTACTTC.

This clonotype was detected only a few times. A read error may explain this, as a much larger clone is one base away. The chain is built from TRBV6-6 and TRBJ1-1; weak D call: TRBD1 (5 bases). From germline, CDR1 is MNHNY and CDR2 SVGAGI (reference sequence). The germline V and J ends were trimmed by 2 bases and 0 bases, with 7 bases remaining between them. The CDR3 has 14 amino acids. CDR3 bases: TGTGCCAGCAGTTACCCAGGGATGAACACTGAAGCTTTCTTT. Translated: CASSYPGMNTEAFF.

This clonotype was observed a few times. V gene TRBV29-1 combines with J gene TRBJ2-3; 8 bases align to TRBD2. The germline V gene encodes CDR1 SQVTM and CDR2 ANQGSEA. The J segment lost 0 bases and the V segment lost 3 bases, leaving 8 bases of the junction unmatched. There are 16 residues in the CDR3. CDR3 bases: TGCAGCGTTGAGACCTTAGCGGGGTCTAGCACAGATACGCAGTATTTT. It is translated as CSVETLAGSSTDTQYF.

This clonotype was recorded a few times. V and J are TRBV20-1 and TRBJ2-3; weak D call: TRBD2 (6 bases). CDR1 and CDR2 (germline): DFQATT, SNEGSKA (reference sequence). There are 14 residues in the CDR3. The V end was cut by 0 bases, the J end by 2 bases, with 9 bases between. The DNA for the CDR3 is TGCAGTGCTAGAGAGAGGGGACTCACAGATACGCAGTATTTT. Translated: CSARERGLTDTQYF.

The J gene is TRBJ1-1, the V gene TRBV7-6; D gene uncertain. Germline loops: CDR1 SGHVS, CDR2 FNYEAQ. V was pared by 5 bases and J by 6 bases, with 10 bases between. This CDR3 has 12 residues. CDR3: CASSGVLPEAFF. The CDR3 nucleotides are TGTGCCAGCAGCGGGGTCTTGCCTGAAGCTTTCTTT.

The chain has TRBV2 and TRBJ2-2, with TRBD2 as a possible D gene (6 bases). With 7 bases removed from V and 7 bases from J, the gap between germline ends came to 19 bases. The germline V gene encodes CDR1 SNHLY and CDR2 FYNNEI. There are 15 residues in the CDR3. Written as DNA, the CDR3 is TGTGCCAGCACCATCTCTACGGGGGTTTACGGGGAGCTGTTTTTT. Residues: CASTISTGVYGELFF.

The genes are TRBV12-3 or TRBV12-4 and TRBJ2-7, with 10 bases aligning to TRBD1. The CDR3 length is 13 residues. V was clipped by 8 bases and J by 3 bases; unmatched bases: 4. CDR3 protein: CASVRTGGYEQYF. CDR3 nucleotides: TGTGCCAGCGTACGGACAGGGGGCTACGAGCAGTACTTC.

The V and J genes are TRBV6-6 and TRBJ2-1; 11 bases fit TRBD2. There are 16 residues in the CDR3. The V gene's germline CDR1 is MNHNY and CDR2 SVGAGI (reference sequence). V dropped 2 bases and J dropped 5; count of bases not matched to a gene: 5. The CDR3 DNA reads TGTGCCAGCAGTTACCTGGAGGGACTAGCGGACAATGAGCAGTTCTTC. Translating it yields CASSYLEGLADNEQFF.

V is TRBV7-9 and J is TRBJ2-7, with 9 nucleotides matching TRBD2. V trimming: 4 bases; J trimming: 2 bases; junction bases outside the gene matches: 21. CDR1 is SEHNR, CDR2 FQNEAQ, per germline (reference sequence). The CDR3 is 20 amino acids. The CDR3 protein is CASSSLLGIRDSGGTYEQYF. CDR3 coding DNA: TGTGCCAGCAGCTCCTTACTCGGAATTAGAGACAGCGGGGGGACCTACGAGCAGTACTTC.

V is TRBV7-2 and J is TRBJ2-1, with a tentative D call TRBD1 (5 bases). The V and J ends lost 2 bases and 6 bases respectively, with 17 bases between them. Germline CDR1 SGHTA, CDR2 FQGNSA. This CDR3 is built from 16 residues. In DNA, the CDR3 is TGTGCCAGCAGCTTATTGGGTGTGGGGCTGAGCAATGAGCAGTTCTTC. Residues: CASSLLGVGLSNEQFF.

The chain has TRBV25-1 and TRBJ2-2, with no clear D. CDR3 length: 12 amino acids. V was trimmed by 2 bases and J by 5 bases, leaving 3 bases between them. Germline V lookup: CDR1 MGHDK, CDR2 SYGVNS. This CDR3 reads CASSEATGELFF. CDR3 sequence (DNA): TGTGCCAGCAGTGAAGCGACCGGGGAGCTGTTTTTT. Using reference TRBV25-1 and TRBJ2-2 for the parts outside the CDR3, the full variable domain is EADIYQTPRYLVIGTGKKITLECSQTMGHDKMYWYQQDPGMELHLIHYSYGVNSTEKGDLSSESTVSRIRTEHFPLTLESARPSHTSQYLCASSEATGELFFGEGSRLTVL.

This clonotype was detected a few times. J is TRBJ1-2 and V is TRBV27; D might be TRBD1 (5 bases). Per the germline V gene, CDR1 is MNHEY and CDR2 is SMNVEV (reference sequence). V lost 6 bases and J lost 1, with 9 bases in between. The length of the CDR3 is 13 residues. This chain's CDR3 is CASRGGGNYGYTF. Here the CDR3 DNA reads TGTGCCAGCAGGGGGGGGGGTAACTATGGCTACACCTTC.

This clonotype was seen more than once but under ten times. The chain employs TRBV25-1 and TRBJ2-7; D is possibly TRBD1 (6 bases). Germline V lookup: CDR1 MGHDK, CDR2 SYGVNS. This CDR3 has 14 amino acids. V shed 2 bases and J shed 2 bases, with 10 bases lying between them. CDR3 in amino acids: CASSELGQTYEQYF. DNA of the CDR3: TGTGCCAGCAGTGAACTCGGACAGACCTACGAGCAGTACTTC.

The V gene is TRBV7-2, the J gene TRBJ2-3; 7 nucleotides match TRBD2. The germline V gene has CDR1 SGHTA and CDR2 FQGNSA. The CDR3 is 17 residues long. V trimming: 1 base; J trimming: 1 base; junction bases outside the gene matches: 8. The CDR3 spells CASSLVGWAGGTDTQYF. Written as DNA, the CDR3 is TGTGCCAGCAGCTTAGTTGGTTGGGCGGGGGGCACAGATACGCAGTATTTT.

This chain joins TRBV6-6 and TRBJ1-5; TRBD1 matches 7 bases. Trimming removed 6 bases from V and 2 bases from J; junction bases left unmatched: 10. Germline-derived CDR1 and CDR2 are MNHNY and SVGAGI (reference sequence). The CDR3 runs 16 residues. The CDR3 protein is CASSQDRFTRNQPQHF. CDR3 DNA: TGTGCCAGCAGCCAGGACAGGTTCACCCGCAATCAGCCCCAGCATTTT.

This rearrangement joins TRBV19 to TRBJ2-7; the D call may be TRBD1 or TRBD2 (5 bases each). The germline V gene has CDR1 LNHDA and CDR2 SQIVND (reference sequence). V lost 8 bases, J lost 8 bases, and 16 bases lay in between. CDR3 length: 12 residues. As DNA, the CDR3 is TGTGCCAGTGGGAGTTGGGCAGGGAAGCAGTACTTC. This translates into CASGSWAGKQYF.

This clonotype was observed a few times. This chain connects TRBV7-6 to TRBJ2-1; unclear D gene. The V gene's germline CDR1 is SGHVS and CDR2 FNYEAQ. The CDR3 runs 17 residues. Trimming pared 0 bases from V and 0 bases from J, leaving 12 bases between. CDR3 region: CASSLARGPSSYNEQFF. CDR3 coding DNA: TGTGCCAGCAGCTTAGCGCGCGGTCCGAGCTCCTACAATGAGCAGTTCTTC. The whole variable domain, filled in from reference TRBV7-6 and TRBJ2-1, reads GAGVSQSPRYKVTKRGQDVALRCDPISGHVSLYWYRQALGQGPEFLTYFNYEAQQDKSGLPNDRFSAERPEGSISTLTIQRTEQRDSAMYRCASSLARGPSSYNEQFFGPGTRLTVL.

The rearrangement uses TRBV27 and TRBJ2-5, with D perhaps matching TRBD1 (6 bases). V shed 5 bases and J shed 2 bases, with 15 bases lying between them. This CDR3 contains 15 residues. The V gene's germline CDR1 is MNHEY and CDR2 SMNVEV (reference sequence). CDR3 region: CASSSFWDKQETQYF. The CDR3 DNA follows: TGTGCCAGCAGTAGCTTCTGGGACAAGCAAGAGACCCAGTACTTC.

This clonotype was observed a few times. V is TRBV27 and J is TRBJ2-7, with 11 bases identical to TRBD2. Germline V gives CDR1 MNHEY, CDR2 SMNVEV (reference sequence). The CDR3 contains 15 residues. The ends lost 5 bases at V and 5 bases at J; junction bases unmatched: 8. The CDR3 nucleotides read TGTGCCAGCAGTCATCCTAGCGGGAGGAGCCACGAGCAGTACTTC. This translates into CASSHPSGRSHEQYF.

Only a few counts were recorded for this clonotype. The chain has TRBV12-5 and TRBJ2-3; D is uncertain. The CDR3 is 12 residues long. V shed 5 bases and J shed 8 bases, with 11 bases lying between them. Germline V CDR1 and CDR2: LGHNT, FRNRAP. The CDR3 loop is CASGQDEGTQYF. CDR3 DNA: TGTGCTAGTGGTCAGGATGAAGGTACGCAGTATTTT.

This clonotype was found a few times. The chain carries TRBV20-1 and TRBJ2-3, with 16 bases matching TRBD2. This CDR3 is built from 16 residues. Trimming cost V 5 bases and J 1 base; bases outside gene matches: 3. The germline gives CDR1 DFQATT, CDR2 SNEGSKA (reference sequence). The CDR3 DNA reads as TGCAGTGCTGGGACTAGCGGGAGGGCCGGCACAGATACGCAGTATTTT. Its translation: CSAGTSGRAGTDTQYF.

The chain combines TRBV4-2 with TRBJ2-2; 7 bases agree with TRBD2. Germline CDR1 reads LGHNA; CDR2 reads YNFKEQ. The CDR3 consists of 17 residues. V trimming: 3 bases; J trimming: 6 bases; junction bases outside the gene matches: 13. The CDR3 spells CASSQIPSGSVPGELFF. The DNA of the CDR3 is TGTGCCAGCAGCCAGATACCTAGCGGATCCGTCCCCGGGGAGCTGTTTTTT.